This T cell receptor (beta chain) was sequenced during a study of T cells expressing NK-cell markers. At the level of the study: It was from sorted CD3+CD56+NKG2C+, CD3+CD56+NKG2C- and CD3+CD56-NKG2C+ T cells that TCR beta repertoires came. One of eight sequenced donors was HCMV-seronegative; the other seven were seropositive. Findings and limits, study-wide: Topping the CD3+CD56-NKG2C+ fraction as well were these clonotypes, in a handful of donors. Whether expanded NKG2C+ T cell clones were HCMV specific stayed uncertain.

TCRdb re-analyzed the 5' RACE reads; it lists each CDR3 protein once, without DNA. In all, the sample yields some 120,000 distinct CDR3 sequences. Regarding this clonotype: The target antigen is unknown.

From germline, CDR1 is SGHAT and CDR2 FQDESV (reference sequence). CDR3 size: 20 residues. The TCR sequence derives from a woman aged 18 to 69 in good health. Sequencing was done on a sample of blood T cells: a sorted CD56 or NKG2C T cell subset, CD4+ or CD8+ T cells, or bulk PBMC T cells (not recorded which). The chain carries TRBV11-1 and TRBJ2-3; without DNA, the TCRdb call of TRBD2 cannot be checked. CDR3: CASSPRPGLAGEGATDTQYF.